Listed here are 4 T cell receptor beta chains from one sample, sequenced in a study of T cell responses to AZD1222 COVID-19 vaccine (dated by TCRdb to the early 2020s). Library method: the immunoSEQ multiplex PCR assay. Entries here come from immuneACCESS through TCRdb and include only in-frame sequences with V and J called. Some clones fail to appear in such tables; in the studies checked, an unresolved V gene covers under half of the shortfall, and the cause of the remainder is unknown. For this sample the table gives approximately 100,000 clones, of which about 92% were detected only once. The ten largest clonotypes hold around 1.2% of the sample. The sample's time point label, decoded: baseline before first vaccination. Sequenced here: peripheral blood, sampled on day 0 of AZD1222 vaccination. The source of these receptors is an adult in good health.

The CDR3 sequence is CASSPSPGARNTEAFF. The CDR3 DNA reads as TGTGCCAGCTCACCCTCACCTGGGGCCAGGAACACTGAAGCTTTCTTT. The chain uses TRBV18 and TRBJ1-1, with D tentatively TRBD1 (5 bases). In germline, CDR1 is KGHSH, CDR2 LQKENI. The CDR3 is 16 amino acids. V lost 3 bases to trimming and J lost 1 base, with 15 bases between them.

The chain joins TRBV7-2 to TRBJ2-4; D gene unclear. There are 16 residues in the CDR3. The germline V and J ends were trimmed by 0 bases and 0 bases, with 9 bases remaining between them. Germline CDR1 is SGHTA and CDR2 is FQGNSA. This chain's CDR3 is CASSLAKGLAKNIQYF. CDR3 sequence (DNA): TGTGCCAGCAGCTTAGCGAAAGGCTTAGCCAAAAACATTCAGTACTTC.

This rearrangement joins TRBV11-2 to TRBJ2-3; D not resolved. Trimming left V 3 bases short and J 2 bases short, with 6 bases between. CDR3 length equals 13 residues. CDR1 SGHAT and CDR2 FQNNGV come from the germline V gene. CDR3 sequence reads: CASSLRVTDTQYF. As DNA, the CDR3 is TGTGCCAGCAGCTTGAGAGTCACAGATACGCAGTATTTT.

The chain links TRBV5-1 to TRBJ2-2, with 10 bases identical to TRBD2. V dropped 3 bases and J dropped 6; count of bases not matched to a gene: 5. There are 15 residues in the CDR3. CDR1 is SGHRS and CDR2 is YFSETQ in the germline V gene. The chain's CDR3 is CASSWLAGEAGELFF. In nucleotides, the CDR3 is TGCGCCAGCAGCTGGCTAGCGGGAGAGGCCGGGGAGCTGTTTTTT.